The 10 T cell receptor beta chains reported below all come from one sample, sequenced in a study of Ad26.COV2.S vaccination and SARS-CoV-2 variants. Only in-frame clones appear in the TCRdb table, and some are missing; sequencing was by immunoSEQ multiplex PCR. The sample includes over 350,000 clones, roughly nine tenths of them seen just once. Treatment meaning: some 20 received Ad26.COV2.S at low or high dose, single or two shots; roughly five received placebo; per-sample allocation not given. The investigators took samples on day 63 after the first vaccine or placebo injection. Source: peripheral blood, taken in a trial of Ad26.COV2.S vaccine versus placebo. Receptors originate from a person aged 18-65 years who received the Ad26.COV2.S COVID-19 vaccine or a placebo.

This rearrangement joins TRBV29-1 to TRBJ2-3; D unclear. V was cut by 5 bases and J by 1 base, with 13 bases left in between. The CDR3 extends over 14 amino acids. Germline V CDR1 and CDR2: SQVTM, ANQGSEA. CDR3 coding DNA: TGCAGCGTTTCCGGACGGATTGGCACAGATACGCAGTATTTT. Translation gives CSVSGRIGTDTQYF.

This chain links TRBV10-2 with TRBJ1-2, with D possibly being TRBD1 (6 bases). The CDR3 has 15 amino acids. V lost 2 bases, J lost 2 bases, and 12 bases lay in between. Germline CDR1 reads WSHSY; CDR2 reads SAAADI. CDR3 residues: CASSEERQVNYGYTF. CDR3 DNA sequence: TGCGCCAGCAGTGAGGAAAGACAGGTGAACTATGGCTACACCTTC.

The CDR3 sequence is CAISSTYSGNTIYF. For the CDR3, the DNA is TGTGCCATCAGTTCGACTTACTCTGGAAACACCATATATTTT. J is TRBJ1-3 and V is TRBV10-3; D gene uncertain. This CDR3 has 14 residues. V was clipped by 5 bases and J by 0 bases, with 8 bases between them. Germline-derived CDR1 and CDR2 are ENHRY and SYGVKD.

Comments on this clone: Other nucleotide sequences from this sample produce the same CDR3. This rearrangement joins TRBV18 to TRBJ1-1; no clear D. The CDR3 has 12 amino acids. V was pared by 1 base and J by 1 base, with 1 base between. Germline V lookup: CDR1 KGHSH, CDR2 LQKENI. CDR3 loop: CASSPQNTEAFF. Written as DNA, the CDR3 is TGTGCCAGCTCACCACAGAACACTGAAGCTTTCTTT.

The chain combines TRBV4-3 with TRBJ2-1; tentative D call: TRBD2 (6 bases). Germline V gene data show CDR1 as LGHNA and CDR2 as YSLEER. Trimming pared 0 bases from V and 4 bases from J, leaving 10 bases between. This CDR3 contains 15 residues. In DNA form, the CDR3 reads TGCGCCAGCAGCCAAGATCCGGGACTGTACAATGAGCAGTTCTTC. It codes for CASSQDPGLYNEQFF.

CDR3 region: CASSYSKGPMNTEAFF. CDR3 nucleotides: TGTGCCAGCAGTTACTCGAAAGGCCCCATGAACACTGAAGCTTTCTTT. V gene TRBV6-5 combines with J gene TRBJ1-1; no reliable D call. Germline-derived CDR1 and CDR2 are MNHEY and SVGAGI. The CDR3 extends over 16 amino acids. The V end lost 0 bases, the J end lost 0 bases, and 11 bases lay between the germline ends.

The chain is built from TRBV12-3 or TRBV12-4 and TRBJ1-2, with D possibly matching TRBD1 (5 bases). The CDR3 is 13 amino acids. Trimming left V 5 bases short and J 6 bases short, with 13 bases between. The CDR3 reads CASSKTVTDGYTF. Here the CDR3 DNA reads TGTGCCAGCAGTAAGACAGTGACGGATGGCTACACCTTC.

The chain has TRBV6-5 and TRBJ2-7; maybe TRBD1 (5 bases). CDR1 is MNHEY, CDR2 SVGAGI, per germline. This CDR3 is built from 12 residues. V lost 4 bases and J lost 6, with 10 bases in between. CDR3: CASSFHDSEQYF. CDR3 in DNA: TGTGCCAGCAGTTTCCACGACAGCGAGCAGTACTTC.

This clone was recorded a few times. The chain is built from TRBV6-2 or TRBV6-3 and TRBJ1-2, with D possibly being TRBD1 (5 bases). The CDR3 is made up of 14 amino acids. V was shortened by 2 bases and J by 4 bases, with 11 bases between the two germline ends. Germline assignment: CDR1 MNHEY and CDR2 SVGEGT. In nucleotides, the CDR3 is TGTGCCAGCAGTTACGGGGGGAAATTCTATGGCTACACCTTC. Its translation is CASSYGGKFYGYTF.

The chain links TRBV7-8 to TRBJ2-7, with 10 nucleotides matching TRBD2. The CDR3 length is 14 residues. The junction had 2 bases not matched to a gene; V was cut back by 2 bases and J by 4 bases. Germline V lookup: CDR1 SGHVS, CDR2 FQNEAQ. The CDR3 spells CASSLSSGGYEQYF. Written as DNA, the CDR3 is TGTGCCAGCAGCTTAAGTAGCGGGGGGTACGAGCAGTACTTC.